Following are 5 T cell receptor beta chains from one sample sequenced in a study of read filtering for tumor transcriptome and immune sequencing. This library used about 400 ng RNA and molecular barcoded adaptors spanning alpha/delta and beta/gamma chains. TCRdb reprocessed the reads via MiXCR and lists one record per CDR3 protein. The sample records 5,000 to 6,500 distinct CDR3 sequences, less than 25% being singletons. Sequencing input: a population of CD138-negative cells sorted from bone marrow. The receptors were sampled from a donor over 35 with multiple myeloma.

On this clonotype itself: One end of the junction varies from germline; a read error may be responsible. The chain carries TRBV2 and TRBJ2-2, with 7 bases identical to TRBD2. This CDR3 has 15 amino acids. Germline CDR1 and CDR2: SNHLY and FYNNEI. As DNA, the CDR3 is TGCGCCAGCAGTGCAAGCACTAGCGACACCGGGGAGCTGTTTTTT. Translating gives CASSASTSDTGELFF.

Judged by abundance, this clonotype is medium-sized. The chain links TRBV5-4 to TRBJ1-1, with D maybe TRBD1 (5 bases). The CDR3 covers 17 residues. With 6 bases removed from V and 0 bases from J, the gap between germline ends came to 21 bases. In germline, CDR1 is SGHNT, CDR2 YYREEE (reference sequence). The CDR3 protein is CASNPRAGWGMNTEAFF. The CDR3 DNA sequence: TGTGCCAGCAACCCACGGGCAGGGTGGGGTATGAACACTGAAGCTTTCTTT. Drawing the rest from reference TRBV5-4 and TRBJ1-1, the complete variable domain is ETGVTQSPTHLIKTRGQQVTLRCSSQSGHNTVSWYQQALGQGPQFIFQYYREEENGRGNFPPRFSGLQFPNYSSELNVNALELDDSALYLCASNPRAGWGMNTEAFFGQGTRLTVV.

This clonotype was observed many times. V usage is TRBV7-9 and J usage is TRBJ2-7; unclear D gene. Per the germline V gene, CDR1 is SEHNR and CDR2 is FQNEAQ (reference sequence). The CDR3 loop spans 13 amino acids. Trimming removed 5 bases at V and 6 bases at J, with 14 bases between. In DNA form, the CDR3 reads TGTGCCAGCAGCCCTCCTAGGAACTCCGAGCAGTACTTC. This encodes CASSPPRNSEQYF.

To note about this clonotype: This may stem from a read error, because a much larger clone lies one nucleotide away. This chain uses TRBV2 with TRBJ2-1; 8 bases match TRBD1. From germline, CDR1 is SNHLY and CDR2 FYNNEI. The CDR3 is 18 amino acids. V shed 8 bases and J 1 base; nucleotides not matched to a gene: 16. As DNA, the CDR3 is TGTGCCAGCGCCGAGGACAGGGTCTTCCCTGAATCCTACAATGAGCAGTTCTTC. Its translation: CASAEDRVFPESYNEQFF.

As regards this clonotype: At one end the junction does not follow the germline gene, possibly because of a read error. The rearrangement links TRBV18 to TRBJ1-1; D is possibly TRBD1 (6 bases). This CDR3 has 15 residues. CDR1 and CDR2 (germline): KGHSH, LQKENI. The CDR3 region is CASSRIQGIDTDAFF. In DNA form, the CDR3 reads TGTGCCAGCTCACGGATACAGGGAATTGACACTGATGCTTTCTTT.